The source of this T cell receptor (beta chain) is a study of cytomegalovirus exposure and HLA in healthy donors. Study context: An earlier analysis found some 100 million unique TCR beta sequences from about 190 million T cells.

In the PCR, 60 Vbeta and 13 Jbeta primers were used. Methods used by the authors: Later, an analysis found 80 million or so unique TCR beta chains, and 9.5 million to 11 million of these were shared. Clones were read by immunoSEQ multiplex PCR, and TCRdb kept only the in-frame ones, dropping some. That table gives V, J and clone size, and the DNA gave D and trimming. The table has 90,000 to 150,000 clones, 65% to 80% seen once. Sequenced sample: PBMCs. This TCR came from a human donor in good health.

The DNA of the CDR3 is TGTGCCAGCTCACCACCGTACTCCCCGGGCGAGCAGTACTTC. Translating it yields CASSPPYSPGEQYF. The chain combines TRBV18 with TRBJ2-7; D not certain. The length of the CDR3 is 14 residues. CDR1 and CDR2 from the germline V gene are KGHSH and LQKENI. The V and J ends lost 0 bases and 6 bases respectively, with 12 bases between them.